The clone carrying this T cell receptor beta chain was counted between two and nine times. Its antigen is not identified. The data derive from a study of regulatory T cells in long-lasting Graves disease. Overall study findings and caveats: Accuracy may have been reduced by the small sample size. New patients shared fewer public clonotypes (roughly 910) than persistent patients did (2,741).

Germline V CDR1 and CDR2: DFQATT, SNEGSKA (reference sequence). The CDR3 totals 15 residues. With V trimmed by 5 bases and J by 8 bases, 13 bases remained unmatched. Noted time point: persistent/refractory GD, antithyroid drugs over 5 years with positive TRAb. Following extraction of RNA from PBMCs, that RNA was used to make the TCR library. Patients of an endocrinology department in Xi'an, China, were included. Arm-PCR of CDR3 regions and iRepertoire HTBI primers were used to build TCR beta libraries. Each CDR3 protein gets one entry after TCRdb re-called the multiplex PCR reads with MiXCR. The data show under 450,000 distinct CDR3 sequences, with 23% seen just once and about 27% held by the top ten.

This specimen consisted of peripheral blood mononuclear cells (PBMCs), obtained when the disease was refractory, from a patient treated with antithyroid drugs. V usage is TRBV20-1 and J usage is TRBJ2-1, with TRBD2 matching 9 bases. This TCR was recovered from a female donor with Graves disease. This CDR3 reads CSAAREAGGRDEQFF. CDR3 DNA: TGCAGTGCTGCCAGGGAAGCGGGAGGTAGGGATGAGCAGTTCTTC.